This is a list of T cell receptor beta chains from one sample in a study of OX40 agonist ivuxolimab in advanced cancers. Repertoires were generated with immunoSEQ multiplex PCR, while TCRdb's copy carries only in-frame clones and drops some. The sample shows about 20,000 clones, approximately 72% of them seen only once. The sequencing here drew on CD4+ or CD8+ T cells sorted from blood, taken in a trial of the OX40 agonist ivuxolimab. These receptors all come from an adult with an advanced solid tumor such as melanoma, head and neck, liver or kidney cancer. The conserved cysteine and the conserved F or W are not part of the CDR3 here.

j_call v_call cdr3_aa
TRBJ2-7 TRBV7-9 ASRVTGNREQY
TRBJ2-3 TRBV29-1 SVVLAIQYTDTQY
TRBJ1-5 TRBV27 ASSLSGNGNQPQH
TRBJ1-4 TRBV7-9 ASSLPQGRNEKLF
TRBJ1-1 TRBV29-1 SVEGWTGRAEAF
TRBJ1-1 TRBV4-3 ASSHAGGMGQAF
TRBJ1-5 TRBV7-9 ASSSTTGDNSNQPQH
TRBJ2-7 TRBV29-1 SVWGGDRGSEQY
TRBJ1-4 TRBV7-9 ASSLAISIYATNEKLF
TRBJ2-2 TRBV18 ASSPLPPDRGGTGELF
TRBJ1-2 TRBV12-5 ASAPGQGANYGYT
TRBJ2-7 TRBV11-1 ASRLGGHYEQY
TRBJ2-3 TRBV4-2 ASSQEASGRGTDTQY
TRBJ2-3 TRBV27 ASSLYGGTDTQY
TRBJ1-5 TRBV19 ASSTWTEQPQH
TRBJ2-2 TRBV6-5 ASSWTVSNTGELF
TRBJ2-3 TRBV5-4 ASSVRDRVTDTQY
TRBJ1-5 TRBV7-9 ASSQTGSLGPQH
TRBJ2-7 TRBV27 ASSGPSGGTGGDEQY
TRBJ1-2 TRBV7-2 ASSLDFSTGGRSYGYT
TRBJ2-7 TRBV2 ASSVKGFEQY
TRBJ2-1 TRBV2 ASSGGGGYEQF
TRBJ1-1 TRBV21-1 AMTGANTEAF
TRBJ2-7 TRBV29-1 SVKGSLSYEQY
TRBJ1-5 TRBV10-1 ASSESKGRHQPQH
TRBJ1-6 TRBV27 ASSPNFGSYNSPLH